What follows are 25 T cell receptor beta chains derived from one specimen sequenced in a study of cytomegalovirus exposure and HLA in healthy donors. Use of 60 Vbeta and 13 Jbeta primers characterized the PCR. Only in-frame clones appear in the TCRdb table, and some are missing; sequencing was by immunoSEQ multiplex PCR. The sample yields 150,000 to 200,000 clones, around 83% seen once. Material for sequencing was PBMCs. The receptors here all came from a man in his fifties or sixties in good health and CMV-seropositive.

This chain joins TRBV7-3 and TRBJ2-7, with 11 bases lining up with TRBD2. The CDR3 is made up of 21 amino acids. Germline V lookup: CDR1 SGHTA, CDR2 FQGTGA. Trimming removed 4 bases from V and 0 bases from J; junction bases left unmatched: 20. In nucleotides, the CDR3 is TGTGCCAGCAGCTATTGGACAGGGAGCCGGACTAGCGGGTTCAGCTCCTACGAGCAGTACTTC. Residues: CASSYWTGSRTSGFSSYEQYF.

The CDR3 DNA sequence: TGTGCCTGGAGTGTTCCTCCCACTAAAAACATTCAGTACTTC. The encoded protein is CAWSVPPTKNIQYF. This sequence joins TRBV30 and TRBJ2-4; D is undetermined. Trimming cost V 0 bases and J 4 bases, with 10 bases left between them. The CDR3 totals 14 residues. CDR1 is GTSNPN, CDR2 SVGIG, per germline (reference sequence).

The V call is TRBV2, the J call TRBJ2-2, with TRBD2 identical over 7 bases. Germline V gene data show CDR1 as SNHLY and CDR2 as FYNNEI. The J segment lost 4 bases and the V segment lost 0 bases, leaving 8 bases of the junction unmatched. This CDR3 spans 17 amino acids. The CDR3 loop is CASSEALGRGSTGELFF. CDR3 sequence (DNA): TGTGCCAGCAGTGAAGCCCTGGGGCGGGGGAGCACCGGGGAGCTGTTTTTT.

This sequence joins TRBV9 and TRBJ2-7; D might be TRBD2 (6 bases). CDR3 length equals 14 residues. Germline V gene sequence: CDR1 SGDLS, CDR2 YYNGEE. The ends were cut back, 4 bases at V and 3 bases at J, with 14 bases in the middle. This chain's CDR3 is CASSSPSDGYEQYF. The CDR3 nucleotides are TGTGCCAGCAGCTCCCCTAGCGACGGCTACGAGCAGTACTTC.

The rearrangement uses TRBV10-3 and TRBJ2-1; 10 nucleotides match TRBD2. The V segment lost 0 bases and the J segment 6 bases; nucleotides outside the gene matches: 2. CDR1 is ENHRY, CDR2 SYGVKD, per germline. This CDR3 contains 15 residues. This CDR3 reads CAISESLAGVNEQFF. The CDR3 DNA reads as TGTGCCATCAGTGAGTCGCTAGCGGGAGTCAATGAGCAGTTCTTC.

The chain employs TRBV6-6 and TRBJ2-7; TRBD1 is a possible D gene (6 bases). Germline V gene data show CDR1 as MNHNY and CDR2 as SVGAGI (reference sequence). V shed 3 bases and J shed 1 base, with 16 bases lying between them. The CDR3 extends over 16 amino acids. CDR3 nucleotide sequence: TGTGCCAGCAGTTATAACAGGGAAGGGAATTCCTACGAGCAGTACTTC. This codes for CASSYNREGNSYEQYF.

This clone was recorded a few times. V usage is TRBV2 and J usage is TRBJ1-5; TRBD1 matches 8 bases. CDR1 is SNHLY, CDR2 FYNNEI, per germline. The length of the CDR3 is 13 residues. The V segment lost 6 bases and the J segment 6 bases; nucleotides outside the gene matches: 4. The CDR3 sequence: CASSLQGGQPQHF. CDR3 bases: TGTGCCAGCAGCCTACAGGGGGGTCAGCCCCAGCATTTT.

V is TRBV6-1 and J is TRBJ2-7; TRBD2 aligns across 10 bases. Germline CDR1 and CDR2: MNHNS and SASEGT. With 7 bases clipped from V and 2 bases from J, the junction kept 5 bases outside the gene matches. The CDR3 contains 14 residues. The CDR3 sequence is CASIRGTSAYEQYF. The CDR3, as DNA: TGTGCCAGCATAAGGGGGACTAGCGCCTACGAGCAGTACTTC.

This chain connects TRBV15 to TRBJ1-2; no clear D. The germline gives CDR1 LNHNV, CDR2 YYDKDF (reference sequence). Trimming removed 0 bases from V and 2 bases from J, with 10 bases in between. CDR3 length: 15 residues. The CDR3 is CATSRDRSPNYGYTF. For the CDR3, the DNA is TGTGCCACCAGCAGAGACAGGTCCCCCAACTATGGCTACACCTTC.

This sequence joins TRBV21-1 and TRBJ2-7; no check of the table's D call, TRBD2, against the DNA was made. TRBV21-1 is tagged as a pseudogene. The CDR3 is made up of 12 amino acids. CDR3 nucleotides: TGTGCCAGCAGCAAAGGTCGGGACGAGCAGTACTTC. Its translation: CASSKGRDEQYF.

V is TRBV19 and J is TRBJ1-6; D gene uncertain. CDR3 length: 15 residues. CDR1 LNHDA and CDR2 SQIVND come from the germline V gene (reference sequence). The V end was cut by 6 bases, the J end by 0 bases, with 9 bases between. This CDR3 is CASRPISSYNSPLHF. DNA of the CDR3: TGTGCCAGTAGGCCGATCAGCTCCTATAATTCACCCCTCCACTTT.

The rearrangement joins TRBV5-8 to TRBJ1-1; tentatively, D is TRBD1 (5 bases). Trimming removed 1 base from V and 4 bases from J, with 8 bases in between. CDR1 and CDR2 from the germline V gene are SGHTS and YDEGEE. The length of the CDR3 is 13 residues. The CDR3 loop reads CASSLRGFTEAFF. CDR3 in DNA: TGTGCCAGCAGCTTGCGGGGGTTCACTGAAGCTTTCTTT.

V usage is TRBV30 and J usage is TRBJ2-3; D ambiguous. Germline values: CDR1 GTSNPN, CDR2 SVGIG (reference sequence). V lost 2 bases to trimming and J lost 2 bases, with 8 bases between them. This CDR3 contains 13 residues. The CDR3 reads CAWSSQFTDTQYF. The CDR3 nucleotides are TGTGCCTGGAGTTCTCAGTTCACAGATACGCAGTATTTT.

The chain has TRBV4-1 and TRBJ2-5; 7 bases agree with TRBD1. V gave up 1 base and J gave up 2 bases; unmatched junction bases: 4. Looked up from germline, CDR1 is MGHRA and CDR2 is YSYEKL. This CDR3 has 15 residues. The CDR3 DNA sequence: TGCGCCAGCAGCCAAGTAGGGACAGAACAAGAGACCCAGTACTTC. This sequence encodes CASSQVGTEQETQYF.

This clone was found a few times. This chain uses TRBV27 with TRBJ2-3; TRBD2 matches at 12 bases. V lost 5 bases, J lost 4 bases, and 10 bases stayed unmatched. There are 17 residues in the CDR3. The germline V gene has CDR1 MNHEY and CDR2 SMNVEV (reference sequence). CDR3 nucleotide sequence: TGTGCCAGCAGTCCCCGACTAGCGGGAGTCTTCTCAGATACGCAGTATTTT. This translates into CASSPRLAGVFSDTQYF.

A few counts support this clone. V gene TRBV5-1 combines with J gene TRBJ2-7; 9 bases fit TRBD1. V lost 4 bases to trimming and J lost 2 bases; unmatched junction nucleotides: 4. The CDR3 length is 14 residues. Germline CDR1 reads SGHRS; CDR2 reads YFSETQ. The CDR3 spells CASSIRDRAYEQYF. The CDR3 DNA sequence: TGCGCCAGCAGCATCCGGGACAGGGCCTACGAGCAGTACTTC.

Here the CDR3 DNA reads TGTGCCTGGAGGGCCGGGACAGGGCTCACAGATACGCAGTATTTT. Translation: CAWRAGTGLTDTQYF. V gene TRBV30 combines with J gene TRBJ2-3; TRBD1 matches at 9 bases. Germline assignment: CDR1 GTSNPN and CDR2 SVGIG (reference sequence). V lost 3 bases and J lost 2; bases outside the gene matches: 6. This CDR3 has 15 amino acids.

In its sample, this clone was seen a few times. The genes are TRBV5-4 and TRBJ2-1; D is ambiguous. This CDR3 comprises 13 residues. The V gene lost 3 bases and the J gene lost 7 bases, with 11 bases spanning the gap. The germline CDR1 and CDR2 sequences are SGHNT and YYREEE (reference sequence). The CDR3 region has the DNA TGTGCCAGCAGCTCCAGAGGTCAGAATGAGCAGTTCTTC. Protein product: CASSSRGQNEQFF.

The J gene is TRBJ2-4, the V gene TRBV5-1; possible D gene TRBD2, 6 bases. CDR1 and CDR2 (germline): SGHRS, YFSETQ. V dropped 0 bases and J dropped 8 bases, with 9 bases sitting between them. The CDR3 is 13 amino acids. The chain's CDR3 is CASSLGLADIQYF. CDR3 nucleotides: TGCGCCAGCAGCTTGGGGTTAGCGGACATTCAGTACTTC.

The rearrangement joins TRBV9 to TRBJ2-5, with 7 nucleotides matching TRBD2. Trimming removed 3 bases from V and 5 bases from J; junction bases left unmatched: 4. Germline V gene data show CDR1 as SGDLS and CDR2 as YYNGEE. The CDR3 contains 13 residues. The CDR3 DNA follows: TGTGCCAGCAGCGGGGGGGGGAGGGAGACCCAGTACTTC. Residues: CASSGGGRETQYF.

This chain uses TRBV5-8 with TRBJ2-2; a possible D gene is TRBD2 (5 bases). Germline CDR1 SGHTS, CDR2 YDEGEE. This CDR3 has 14 residues. V was shortened by 6 bases and J by 1 base, with 10 bases between the two germline ends. CDR3: CASTYGLNTGELFF. Here the CDR3 DNA reads TGTGCCAGCACCTATGGACTGAACACCGGGGAGCTGTTTTTT.

The chain recombines TRBV5-6 with TRBJ2-5, with a possible D match to TRBD2 (5 bases). There are 14 residues in the CDR3. Germline V gene data show CDR1 as SGHDT and CDR2 as YYEEEE. The V and J ends lost 4 bases and 0 bases respectively, with 10 bases between them. The CDR3 is CASSILSDQETQYF. In DNA, the CDR3 is TGTGCCAGCAGCATTCTTAGCGACCAAGAGACCCAGTACTTC.

Details on this clone: A junction boundary mismatches the germline segment, possibly from a read error. V and J are TRBV7-9 and TRBJ1-2; a weak D match, TRBD1 (6 bases). This CDR3 spans 12 amino acids. CDR1 is SEHNR, CDR2 FQNEAQ, per germline (reference sequence). The CDR3 nucleotides read TGTTCCAGCAGCTTCGATACAGGGGGCTACACCTTC. Its translation is CSSSFDTGGYTF.

The V gene is TRBV27, the J gene TRBJ2-2; 9 bases line up with TRBD1. Germline V lookup: CDR1 MNHEY, CDR2 SMNVEV (reference sequence). Trimming cost V 4 bases and J 7 bases; bases outside gene matches: 10. This CDR3 comprises 16 residues. The CDR3 nucleotides are TGTGCCAGCAGTTCACAACAGACAGGGGGAATCGGGGAGCTGTTTTTT. Amino acids: CASSSQQTGGIGELFF.

The chain uses TRBV2 and TRBJ2-2, with a weak D call TRBD1 (5 bases). The CDR3 covers 15 residues. Germline V lookup: CDR1 SNHLY, CDR2 FYNNEI. The V end lost 4 bases, the J end lost 0 bases, and 9 bases lay between the germline ends. The CDR3 DNA reads TGTGCCAGCAGTGGGACAAAGCCGAACACCGGGGAGCTGTTTTTT. It encodes CASSGTKPNTGELFF.